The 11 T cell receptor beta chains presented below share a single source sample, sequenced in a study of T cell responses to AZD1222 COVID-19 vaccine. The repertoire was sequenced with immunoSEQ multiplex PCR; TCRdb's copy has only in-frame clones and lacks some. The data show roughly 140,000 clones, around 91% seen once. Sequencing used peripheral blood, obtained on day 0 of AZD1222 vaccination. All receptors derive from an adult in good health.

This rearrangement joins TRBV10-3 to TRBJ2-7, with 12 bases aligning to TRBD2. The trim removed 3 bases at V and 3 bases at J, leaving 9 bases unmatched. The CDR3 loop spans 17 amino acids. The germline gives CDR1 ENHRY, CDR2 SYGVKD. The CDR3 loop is CAISDLTSGRPGYEQYF. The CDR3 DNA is TGTGCCATCAGTGACCTCACTAGCGGGAGGCCGGGCTACGAGCAGTACTTC.

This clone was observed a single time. CDR3 DNA sequence: TGTGCCAGCAGTTTGTCGTGGGAAATCAGCACAGATACGCAGTATTTT. This gives the protein CASSLSWEISTDTQYF. This chain connects TRBV27 to TRBJ2-3; no reliable D call. Germline-derived CDR1 and CDR2 are MNHEY and SMNVEV (reference sequence). V shed 3 bases and J shed 0 bases, with 13 bases lying between them. The CDR3 totals 16 residues.

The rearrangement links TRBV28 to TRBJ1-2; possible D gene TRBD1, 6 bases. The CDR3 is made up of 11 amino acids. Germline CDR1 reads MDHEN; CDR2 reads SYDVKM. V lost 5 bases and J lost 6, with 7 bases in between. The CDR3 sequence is CASSGDNGYTF. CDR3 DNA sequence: TGTGCCAGCAGTGGGGACAATGGCTACACCTTC.

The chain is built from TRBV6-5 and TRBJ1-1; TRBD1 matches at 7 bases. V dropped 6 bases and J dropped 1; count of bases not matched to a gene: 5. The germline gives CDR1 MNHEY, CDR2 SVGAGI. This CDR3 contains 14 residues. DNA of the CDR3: TGTGCCAGCAGCCTGGGGACAGAGAACACTGAAGCTTTCTTT. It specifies CASSLGTENTEAFF.

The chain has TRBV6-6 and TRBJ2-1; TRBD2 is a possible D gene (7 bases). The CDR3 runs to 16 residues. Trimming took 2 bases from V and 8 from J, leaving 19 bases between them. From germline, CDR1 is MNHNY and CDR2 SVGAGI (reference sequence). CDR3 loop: CASSYNVGGGLDEQFF. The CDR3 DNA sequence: TGTGCCAGCAGTTACAACGTGGGCGGGGGCCTTGATGAGCAGTTCTTC.

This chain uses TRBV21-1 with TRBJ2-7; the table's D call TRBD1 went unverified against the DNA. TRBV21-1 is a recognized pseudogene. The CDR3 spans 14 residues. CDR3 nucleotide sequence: TGTGCCAGCAGCCAAAGGGAAAGGGGCGACGAGCAGTACTTC. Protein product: CASSQRERGDEQYF.

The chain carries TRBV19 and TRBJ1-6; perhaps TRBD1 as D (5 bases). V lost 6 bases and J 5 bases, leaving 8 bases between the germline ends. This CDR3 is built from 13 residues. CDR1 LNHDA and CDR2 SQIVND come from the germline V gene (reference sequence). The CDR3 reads CASRRDHNSPLHF. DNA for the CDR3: TGTGCCAGTAGACGGGACCATAATTCACCCCTCCACTTT. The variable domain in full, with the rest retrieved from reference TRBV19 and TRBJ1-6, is DGGITQSPKYLFRKEGQNVTLSCEQNLNHDAMYWYRQDPGQGLRLIYYSQIVNDFQKGDIAEGYSVSREKKESFPLTVTSAQKNPTAFYLCASRRDHNSPLHFGNGTRLTVT.

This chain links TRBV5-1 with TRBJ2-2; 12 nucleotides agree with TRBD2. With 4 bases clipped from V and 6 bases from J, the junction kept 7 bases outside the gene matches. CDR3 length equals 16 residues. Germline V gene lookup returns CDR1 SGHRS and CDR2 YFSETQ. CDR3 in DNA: TGCGCCAGCAGCAAAGGGACTAGCGGGTTCGCCGGGGAGCTGTTTTTT. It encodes CASSKGTSGFAGELFF. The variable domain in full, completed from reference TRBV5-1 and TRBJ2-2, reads KAGVTQTPRYLIKTRGQQVTLSCSPISGHRSVSWYQQTPGQGLQFLFEYFSETQRNKGNFPGRFSGRQFSNSRSEMNVSTLELGDSALYLCASSKGTSGFAGELFFGEGSRLTVL.

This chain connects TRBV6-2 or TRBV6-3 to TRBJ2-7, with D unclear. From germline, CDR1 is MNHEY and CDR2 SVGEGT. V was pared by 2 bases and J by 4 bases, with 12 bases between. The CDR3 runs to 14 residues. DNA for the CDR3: TGTGCCAGCAGTTACGGCTCCAAGAGATACGAGCAGTACTTC. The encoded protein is CASSYGSKRYEQYF.

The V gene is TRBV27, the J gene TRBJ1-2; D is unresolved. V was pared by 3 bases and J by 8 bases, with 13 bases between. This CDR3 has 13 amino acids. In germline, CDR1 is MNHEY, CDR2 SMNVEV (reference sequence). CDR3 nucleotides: TGTGCCAGCAGTTTTACGACTTTCATGGGCTACACCTTC. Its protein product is CASSFTTFMGYTF.

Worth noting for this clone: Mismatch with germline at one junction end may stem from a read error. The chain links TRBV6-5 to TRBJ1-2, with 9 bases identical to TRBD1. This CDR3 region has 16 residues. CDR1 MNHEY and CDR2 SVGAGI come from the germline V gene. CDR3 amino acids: CASSYWGQGNEDGYTF. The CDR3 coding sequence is TGTGCCAGCAGCTACTGGGGACAGGGAAATGAGGATGGCTACACCTTC.